Presented here are 31 T cell receptor beta chains from one specimen sequenced in a study of vaccination and CD4 T cells after COVID-19. These TCRs' antigens remain unknown. Sample treatment: 10-day PBMC culture with coronavirus spike peptide pools or control peptides (ViraFEST assay). The unexposed donor gave CD4+ T cells before the COVID-19 pandemic (2011-2018). Cultured CD4+ T cell DNA underwent sequencing with the Oncomine TCR Beta short-read assay. One entry per CDR3 protein results from TCRdb running MiXCR on the PCR reads. The table includes some 7,000 distinct CDR3 sequences, 35% detected once. The specimen was CD4+ T cells from blood, cultured in vitro. The receptors here all came from a human donor in good health.

This clonotype was counted only a few times. V and J are TRBV2 and TRBJ1-2, with D possibly TRBD1 on 5 matching bases. Germline values: CDR1 SNHLY, CDR2 FYNNEI. The CDR3 is 17 amino acids. V lost 5 bases, J lost 2 bases, and 21 bases lay in between. The chain's CDR3 is CASSFARVGGENYGYTF. DNA for the CDR3: TGTGCCAGCAGTTTCGCCCGGGTGGGGGGGGAGAACTATGGCTACACCTTC.

The chain recombines TRBV7-9 with TRBJ2-5, with TRBD2 identical over 10 bases. V gave up 7 bases and J gave up 1 base; unmatched junction bases: 6. CDR1 SEHNR and CDR2 FQNEAQ come from the germline V gene (reference sequence). The CDR3 consists of 15 residues. The CDR3 sequence: CASTQSSGGQETQYF. The CDR3 region has the DNA TGTGCCAGCACCCAGTCTAGCGGGGGCCAAGAGACCCAGTACTTC.

This clonotype occurred a few times. The chain employs TRBV2 and TRBJ1-1; unclear D gene. The V gene's germline CDR1 is SNHLY and CDR2 FYNNEI. V was cut by 8 bases and J by 6 bases, with 7 bases left in between. The CDR3 consists of 10 residues. The CDR3 loop is CASHGAEAFF. CDR3 coding DNA: TGTGCCAGCCATGGGGCTGAAGCTTTCTTT.

Only a few counts were recorded for this clonotype. V and J are TRBV7-9 and TRBJ2-5; unclear D gene. The CDR3 sequence is 12 residues long. V shed 4 bases and J shed 5 bases, with 8 bases lying between them. Germline V lookup: CDR1 SEHNR, CDR2 FQNEAQ (reference sequence). CDR3 nucleotide sequence: TGTGCCAGCAGCTACAATAGGGAGACCCAGTACTTC. Encoded protein: CASSYNRETQYF.

V and J are TRBV7-3 and TRBJ2-3; no definite D call. Germline lookup yields CDR1 SGHTA and CDR2 FQGTGA. The CDR3 has 13 amino acids. The V end was cut by 4 bases, the J end by 6 bases, with 11 bases between. This CDR3 is CASSSLYSDTQYF. The CDR3 coding sequence is TGTGCCAGCAGCTCATTATACAGTGATACGCAGTATTTT.

The J gene is TRBJ2-7, the V gene TRBV9; 10 nucleotides align to TRBD2. J gave up 7 bases and V 0 bases, and 7 bases lay outside the gene matches. The V gene's germline CDR1 is SGDLS and CDR2 YYNGEE. CDR3 length equals 15 residues. CDR3 region: CASSVGGLAESEQYF. The CDR3 DNA sequence: TGTGCCAGCAGCGTAGGTGGACTAGCGGAGTCGGAGCAGTACTTC.

This sequence joins TRBV6-5 and TRBJ2-5; D is uncertain. The V gene's germline CDR1 is MNHEY and CDR2 SVGAGI. V was cut by 4 bases and J by 5 bases, with 5 bases left in between. The CDR3 length is 11 residues. The CDR3 DNA is TGTGCCAGCAGTTCATCGGAGACCCAGTACTTC. Amino acid sequence: CASSSSETQYF.

The chain joins TRBV20-1 to TRBJ2-1; TRBD2 matches at 13 bases. The V gene's germline CDR1 is DFQATT and CDR2 SNEGSKA (reference sequence). This CDR3 comprises 20 residues. The V gene end was trimmed by 5 bases and the J gene end by 5 bases; junction bases not matched to a gene: 21. CDR3: CSAGGIFGLAGAKHDNEQFF. DNA of the CDR3: TGCAGTGCTGGGGGGATCTTCGGACTAGCGGGGGCGAAACACGACAATGAGCAGTTCTTC.

The chain recombines TRBV7-2 with TRBJ2-3, with 15 bases fitting TRBD2. V was clipped by 1 base and J by 5 bases; unmatched bases: 1. CDR1 and CDR2 from the germline V gene are SGHTA and FQGNSA. CDR3 length equals 16 residues. The CDR3 coding sequence is TGTGCCAGCAGCTTAGTGGGACTAGCGGGGGGAGATACGCAGTATTTT. Protein sequence: CASSLVGLAGGDTQYF.

The gene calls are TRBV10-2 and TRBJ1-2, with D possibly TRBD1 on 5 matching bases. Germline CDR1 WSHSY, CDR2 SAAADI. The CDR3 spans 12 residues. Trimming took off 6 bases at V and 7 bases at J, with 12 bases between the two ends. The CDR3 protein is CASSQPQGGYTF. In DNA, the CDR3 is TGCGCCAGCAGCCAGCCTCAGGGTGGCTACACCTTC.

This chain uses TRBV7-3 with TRBJ1-1, with a weak D call TRBD1 (5 bases). V lost 4 bases and J lost 4, with 10 bases in between. Germline V gives CDR1 SGHTA, CDR2 FQGTGA. This CDR3 has 13 amino acids. CDR3 coding DNA: TGTGCCAGCAGCTATGCCGGGGGCACTGAAGCTTTCTTT. This sequence encodes CASSYAGGTEAFF.

This clonotype was detected a few times. The chain employs TRBV7-3 and TRBJ2-4, with D maybe TRBD2 (6 bases). Trimming took 5 bases from V and 6 from J, leaving 11 bases between them. Germline CDR1 reads SGHTA; CDR2 reads FQGTGA. The CDR3 totals 13 residues. CDR3 coding DNA: TGTGCCAGCAGCCCTGGGGGGAGAAACATTCAGTACTTC. It specifies CASSPGGRNIQYF.

V and J are TRBV20-1 and TRBJ2-4, with D possibly matching TRBD2 (5 bases). The CDR3 spans 13 residues. Trimming cost V 6 bases and J 7 bases, with 16 bases left between them. Germline V lookup: CDR1 DFQATT, CDR2 SNEGSKA (reference sequence). The CDR3: CSARRPTSNIQYF. The CDR3 DNA sequence: TGCAGTGCAAGACGGCCAACTAGTAACATTCAGTACTTC.

This chain links TRBV7-2 with TRBJ1-1; 8 bases fit TRBD1. V shed 5 bases, J shed 7 bases, and the junction held 6 bases outside the gene matches. This CDR3 is built from 13 residues. Germline-derived CDR1 and CDR2 are SGHTA and FQGNSA. The DNA for the CDR3 is TGTGCCAGCAGCCCAGGGGGCTCCCTTGAAGCTTTCTTT. Its protein is CASSPGGSLEAFF.

The rearrangement joins TRBV6-1 to TRBJ1-1; D gene uncertain. This CDR3 spans 15 amino acids. Trimming shortened V by 0 bases and J by 0 bases, and 8 bases separated the two germline ends. Germline V CDR1 and CDR2: MNHNS, SASEGT. In DNA form, the CDR3 reads TGTGCCAGCAGTGAAGCGCTGGGCATGAACACTGAAGCTTTCTTT. It specifies CASSEALGMNTEAFF.

This clonotype was detected only a few times. The chain joins TRBV11-2 to TRBJ1-1, with D maybe TRBD1 (5 bases). The V and J ends lost 7 bases and 4 bases respectively, with 28 bases between them. Germline V gene data show CDR1 as SGHAT and CDR2 as FQNNGV. The CDR3 length is 18 residues. CDR3 nucleotide sequence: TGTGCCAGCATCGCTAACGGGGGGAGGGGCCCGGGGGGCACTGAAGCTTTCTTT. Protein sequence: CASIANGGRGPGGTEAFF.

The V and J genes are TRBV27 and TRBJ1-1, with TRBD1 matching over 7 bases. CDR3 length equals 15 residues. Germline trimming cut 5 bases from V and 2 bases from J; bases unmatched to any gene: 8. Germline V CDR1 and CDR2: MNHEY, SMNVEV (reference sequence). The CDR3 DNA is TGTGCCAGCAGTCGATGGGACAGCGGCAACACTGAAGCTTTCTTT. Translating gives CASSRWDSGNTEAFF.

The chain combines TRBV6-1 with TRBJ1-1, with D possibly matching TRBD1 (5 bases). The CDR3 has 13 residues. CDR1 MNHNS and CDR2 SASEGT come from the germline V gene. V lost 8 bases, J lost 5 bases, and 15 bases lay in between. The CDR3 sequence is CASRGLPETEAFF. CDR3 bases: TGTGCCAGCCGGGGACTTCCGGAGACTGAAGCTTTCTTT.

The chain combines TRBV6-1 with TRBJ1-2, with D uncertain. The length of the CDR3 is 14 residues. The V gene lost 7 bases and the J gene lost 7 bases, with 19 bases spanning the gap. The germline V gene encodes CDR1 MNHNS and CDR2 SASEGT. The CDR3 nucleotides are TGTGCCAGCAACAACCTCGGCCAGAGACTTGGCTACACCTTC. Translated: CASNNLGQRLGYTF.

This clonotype has only a few counts. The rearrangement uses TRBV7-9 and TRBJ1-1; D is undetermined. CDR1 is SEHNR and CDR2 is FQNEAQ in the germline V gene (reference sequence). The CDR3 is made up of 15 amino acids. V was clipped by 1 base and J by 1 base, with 10 bases between them. The CDR3 DNA reads as TGTGCCAGCAGCTTAGATTTAGTGTGGAACACTGAAGCTTTCTTT. This codes for CASSLDLVWNTEAFF.

There are a few counts of this clonotype. The chain combines TRBV5-4 with TRBJ1-2, with TRBD1 as a possible D gene (5 bases). The CDR3 has 15 amino acids. V gave up 0 bases and J gave up 5 bases, with 14 bases separating them. Germline V gene sequence: CDR1 SGHNT, CDR2 YYREEE (reference sequence). CDR3 DNA sequence: TGTGCCAGCAGCTTGGAAGGGGCCCCGGGTTATGGCTACACCTTC. Its protein is CASSLEGAPGYGYTF.

The rearrangement uses TRBV27 and TRBJ2-2; D uncertain. Trimming removed 7 bases from V and 3 bases from J, with 3 bases in between. Germline CDR1 and CDR2: MNHEY and SMNVEV (reference sequence). The CDR3 consists of 11 residues. The CDR3 DNA reads as TGTGCCAGCACCGACACCGGGGAGCTGTTTTTT. Its protein product is CASTDTGELFF.

The genes are TRBV7-8 and TRBJ2-5; no firm D call. The CDR3 covers 12 residues. Deletions cut 5 bases from V and 0 bases from J, with 4 bases between. Per germline, CDR1 SGHVS and CDR2 FQNEAQ. The CDR3 nucleotides are TGTGCCAGCAGCCGCCACCAAGAGACCCAGTACTTC. Amino acids: CASSRHQETQYF.

This clonotype showed up just a few times. The V call is TRBV20-1, the J call TRBJ1-6; 9 bases agree with TRBD1. J gave up 4 bases and V 2 bases, and 6 bases lay outside the gene matches. The CDR3 contains 16 residues. The germline CDR1 and CDR2 sequences are DFQATT and SNEGSKA (reference sequence). In nucleotides, the CDR3 is TGCAGTGCTAGATTTACAGGGGGCGCGTATAATTCACCCCTCCACTTT. Translation gives CSARFTGGAYNSPLHF.

The rearrangement links TRBV9 to TRBJ1-2; no clear D. Per germline, CDR1 SGDLS and CDR2 YYNGEE. Trimming cost V 2 bases and J 6 bases, with 11 bases left between them. This CDR3 is 13 amino acids long. CDR3 in amino acids: CASSVTPSDGYTF. DNA for the CDR3: TGTGCCAGCAGCGTTACGCCTTCGGATGGCTACACCTTC.

This clonotype was found a few times. V gene TRBV19 combines with J gene TRBJ1-2; no firm D call. V was clipped by 6 bases and J by 0 bases, with 14 bases between them. CDR1 is LNHDA and CDR2 is SQIVND in the germline V gene (reference sequence). This CDR3 is 15 amino acids long. The CDR3: CASRPQEYSNYGYTF. As DNA, the CDR3 is TGTGCCAGTAGGCCGCAGGAGTATTCTAACTATGGCTACACCTTC.

CDR3 in DNA: TGCAGTGCTAGAGAACGGACAACTAATGAAAAACTGTTTTTT. It specifies CSARERTTNEKLFF. This chain joins TRBV20-1 and TRBJ1-4; no definite D call. Germline CDR1 reads DFQATT; CDR2 reads SNEGSKA (reference sequence). V was pared by 0 bases and J by 0 bases, with 5 bases between. This CDR3 comprises 14 residues.

This clonotype counts as medium-sized. This chain joins TRBV6-1 and TRBJ2-7; 13 nucleotides align to TRBD2. The CDR3 runs to 15 residues. Germline V gene sequence: CDR1 MNHNS, CDR2 SASEGT. V lost 6 bases, J lost 2 bases, and 4 bases stayed unmatched. DNA of the CDR3: TGTGCCAGCAGAACCACTAGCGGGGGGGCCTACGAGCAGTACTTC. This encodes CASRTTSGGAYEQYF.

V is TRBV7-3 and J is TRBJ2-1; D perhaps matches TRBD1 (6 bases). V lost 3 bases and J 6 bases, leaving 9 bases between the germline ends. The CDR3 contains 13 residues. The germline V gene encodes CDR1 SGHTA and CDR2 FQGTGA. The CDR3 sequence is CASSFMTGNEQFF. The DNA for the CDR3 is TGTGCCAGCAGCTTTATGACAGGCAATGAGCAGTTCTTC.

The chain links TRBV2 to TRBJ1-5; 10 bases agree with TRBD1. V lost 4 bases and J lost 3; bases outside the gene matches: 12. The CDR3 covers 18 residues. From germline, CDR1 is SNHLY and CDR2 FYNNEI. The CDR3 bases are TGTGCCAGCAGTGTCCCGGGACAGGGGTCCCCTTTCAATCAGCCCCAGCATTTT. This encodes CASSVPGQGSPFNQPQHF.

The chain combines TRBV25-1 with TRBJ1-2, with D unresolved. The germline gives CDR1 MGHDK, CDR2 SYGVNS. Deletions cut 4 bases from V and 8 bases from J, with 8 bases between. The CDR3 sequence is 11 residues long. The CDR3 bases are TGTGCCAGCAGTGTAGGAGGAGGCTACACCTTC. The encoded protein is CASSVGGGYTF.